A selection of T cell receptor beta chains follows, all from one sample in a study of blood T cell repertoires in COVID-19. The data were produced by immunoSEQ multiplex PCR, yet TCRdb's version contains in-frame clones alone and is incomplete. The table lists more than 300,000 clones, 90% to 95% of them singletons, with 0.8% to 0.9% in the top ten. Sequencing was carried out using PBMCs or T cells enriched from blood (not recorded which). Receptor source: a woman between 40 and 50 years old who had been exposed to COVID-19. CDR3s include the opening cysteine and the closing phenylalanine or tryptophan. D genes are given only for firm matches. For some rows the clone size is stated as once, few or many, or as a class when expanded; others skip it.

j_gene	d_gene	abundance	v_gene	CDR3aa	CDR3nt
TRBJ1-4	-	-	TRBV7-9	CASTTFGQGTNEKLFF	TGTGCCAGCACCACGTTCGGGCAGGGGACTAATGAAAAACTGTTTTTT
TRBJ1-1	-	-	TRBV10-1	CASTGFGNTEAFF	TGCGCCAGCACAGGGTTCGGGAACACTGAAGCTTTCTTT
TRBJ1-2	-	many	TRBV7-3	CASSLKAGVNYGYTF	TGTGCCAGCAGCTTAAAGGCAGGGGTTAACTATGGCTACACCTTC
TRBJ2-3	TRBD2	-	TRBV19	CASSSGLAGDGTDTQYF	TGTGCCAGTAGTTCGGGACTAGCGGGAGACGGGACAGATACGCAGTATTTT
TRBJ1-5	-	-	TRBV11-2	CASSWTAGRNQPQHF	TGTGCCAGCAGCTGGACAGCCGGCCGCAATCAGCCCCAGCATTTT
TRBJ1-1	-	-	TRBV12-5	CASGLVAPTVPNSF	TGTGCTAGTGGTTTGGTGGCCCCGACAGTCCCCAATAGCTTT
TRBJ1-6	-	-	TRBV2	CATFPRAASYNSPLHF	TGTGCCACATTCCCCAGGGCAGCGTCCTATAATTCACCCCTCCACTTT
TRBJ1-1	TRBD1	-	TRBV3-1/TRBV3-2	CASSQFKGAGGTEAFF	TGTGCCAGCAGCCAATTTAAGGGGGCCGGGGGCACTGAAGCTTTCTTT
TRBJ2-7	-	-	TRBV19	CASSIGGHRTYEQYF	TGTGCCAGTAGTATAGGGGGGCACAGAACCTACGAGCAGTACTTC
TRBJ2-5	TRBD1	-	TRBV7-3	CASSPTGTGALETQYF	TGTGCCAGCAGCCCCACCGGGACAGGGGCTTTAGAGACCCAGTACTTC
TRBJ2-7	-	-	TRBV11-3	CASSLGRGYEQYF	TGTGCCAGCAGCTTAGGCCGAGGCTACGAGCAGTACTTC
TRBJ1-4	-	-	TRBV5-6	CASSLSMPVNSSEKLFF	TGTGCCAGCAGCTTGTCCATGCCGGTAAATTCATCGGAAAAACTGTTTTTT
TRBJ1-1	TRBD1	once	TRBV7-2	CASTRTGVNTEAFF	TGTGCCAGCACCAGGACAGGAGTGAACACTGAAGCTTTCTTT
TRBJ1-5	TRBD1	-	TRBV28	CASSLYLGTGAQPQHF	TGTGCCAGCAGTTTATATTTGGGAACAGGGGCCCAGCCCCAGCATTTT